This T cell receptor beta chain emerged from a study of shared clonotypes between healthy human individuals. Terminally differentiated effector memory CD45RA+ cells were excluded from the naive CD8 cells, which were CD45RO-negative and positively selected for CCR7. On this clone: Its target is unknown.

Study observations and caveats: Non-shared clonotypes displayed generation probabilities falling below those of clonotypes present in all four donors. Apart from blood, nothing was sampled; tissue repertoires likely differ.

The assay was carried out at the deep level. Sequenced by immunoSEQ multiplex PCR; TCRdb stores in-frame clones only, minus some. The data show millions of clones, with about 92% seen just once and around 1.7% held by the top ten. V was pared by 5 bases and J by 0 bases, with 21 bases between. The CDR3 extends over 18 amino acids. From germline, CDR1 is MNHEY and CDR2 SMNVEV (reference sequence). The sequencing sample was made of naive CD8+ T cells from PBMCs. This rearrangement joins TRBV27 to TRBJ2-3, with D uncertain. This TCR came from a man younger than 30 in good health. Some clones in this sample may be carry-over from other donors' samples. CDR3 in amino acids: CASSPNPLGIPSTDTQYF. In nucleotides, the CDR3 is TGTGCCAGCAGTCCCAACCCATTGGGGATTCCAAGCACAGATACGCAGTATTTT.